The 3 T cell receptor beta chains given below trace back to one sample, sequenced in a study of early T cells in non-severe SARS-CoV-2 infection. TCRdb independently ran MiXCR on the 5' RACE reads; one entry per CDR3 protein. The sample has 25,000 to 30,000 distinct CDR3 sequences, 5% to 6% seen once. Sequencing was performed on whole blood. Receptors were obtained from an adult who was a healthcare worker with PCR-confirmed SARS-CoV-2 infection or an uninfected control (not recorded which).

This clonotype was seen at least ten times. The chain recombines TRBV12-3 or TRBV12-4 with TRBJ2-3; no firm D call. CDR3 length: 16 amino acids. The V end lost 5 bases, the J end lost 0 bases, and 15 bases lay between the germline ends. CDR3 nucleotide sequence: TGTGCCAGCAGTCCGGGTCTGACCTCTAGCACAGATACGCAGTATTTT. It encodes CASSPGLTSSTDTQYF.

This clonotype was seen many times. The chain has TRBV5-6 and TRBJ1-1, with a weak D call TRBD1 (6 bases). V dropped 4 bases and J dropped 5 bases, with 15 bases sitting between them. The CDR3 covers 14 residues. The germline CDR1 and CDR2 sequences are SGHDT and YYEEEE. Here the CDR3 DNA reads TGTGCCAGCAGCCTAGGGGGGCTTCGGACTGAAGCTTTCTTT. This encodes CASSLGGLRTEAFF.

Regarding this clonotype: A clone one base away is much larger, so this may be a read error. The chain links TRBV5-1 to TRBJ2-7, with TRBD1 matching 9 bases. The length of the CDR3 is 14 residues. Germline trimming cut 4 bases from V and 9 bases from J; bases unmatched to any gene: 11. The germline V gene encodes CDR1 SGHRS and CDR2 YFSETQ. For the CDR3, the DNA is TGCGCCAGCAGCCCAAGGACAGGGGTGTCAAGGCAGTACTTC. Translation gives CASSPRTGVSRQYF.